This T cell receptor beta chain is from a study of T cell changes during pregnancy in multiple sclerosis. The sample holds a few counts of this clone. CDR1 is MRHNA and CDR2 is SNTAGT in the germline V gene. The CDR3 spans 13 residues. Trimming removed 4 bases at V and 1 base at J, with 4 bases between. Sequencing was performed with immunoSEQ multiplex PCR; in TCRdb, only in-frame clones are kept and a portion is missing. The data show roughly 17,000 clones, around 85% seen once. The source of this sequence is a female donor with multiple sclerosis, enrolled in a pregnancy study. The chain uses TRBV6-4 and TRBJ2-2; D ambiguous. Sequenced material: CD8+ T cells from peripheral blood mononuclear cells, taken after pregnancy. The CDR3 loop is CASSGQNTGELFF. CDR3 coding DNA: TGTGCCAGCAGTGGACAGAACACCGGGGAGCTGTTTTTT.